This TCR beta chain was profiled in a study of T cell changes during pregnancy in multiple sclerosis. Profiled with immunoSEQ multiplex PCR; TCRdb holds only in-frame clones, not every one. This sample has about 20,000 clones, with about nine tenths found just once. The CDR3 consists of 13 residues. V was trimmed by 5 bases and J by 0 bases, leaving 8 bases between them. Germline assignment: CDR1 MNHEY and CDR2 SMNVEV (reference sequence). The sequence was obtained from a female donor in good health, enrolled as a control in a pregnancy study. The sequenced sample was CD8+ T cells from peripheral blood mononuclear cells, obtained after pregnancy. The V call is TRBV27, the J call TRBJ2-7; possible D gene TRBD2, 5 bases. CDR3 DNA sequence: TGTGCCAGCAGTGAAGGGAGCTCCTACGAGCAGTACTTC. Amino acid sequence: CASSEGSSYEQYF.